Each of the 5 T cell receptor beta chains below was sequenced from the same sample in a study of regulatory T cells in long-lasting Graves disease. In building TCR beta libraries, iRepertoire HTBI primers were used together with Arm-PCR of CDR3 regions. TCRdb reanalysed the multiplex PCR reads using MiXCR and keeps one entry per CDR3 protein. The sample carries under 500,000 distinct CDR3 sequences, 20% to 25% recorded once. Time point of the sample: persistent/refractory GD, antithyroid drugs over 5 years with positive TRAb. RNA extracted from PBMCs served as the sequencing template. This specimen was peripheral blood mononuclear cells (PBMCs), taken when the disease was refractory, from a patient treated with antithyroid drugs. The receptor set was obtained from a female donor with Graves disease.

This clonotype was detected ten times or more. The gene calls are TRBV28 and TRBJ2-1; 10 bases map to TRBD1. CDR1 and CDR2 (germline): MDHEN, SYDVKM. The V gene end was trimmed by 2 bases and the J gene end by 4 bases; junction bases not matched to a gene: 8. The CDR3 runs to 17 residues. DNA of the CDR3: TGTGCCAGCAGTTTAAGGGACAGGGGCGCGGCTTACAATGAGCAGTTCTTC. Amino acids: CASSLRDRGAAYNEQFF.

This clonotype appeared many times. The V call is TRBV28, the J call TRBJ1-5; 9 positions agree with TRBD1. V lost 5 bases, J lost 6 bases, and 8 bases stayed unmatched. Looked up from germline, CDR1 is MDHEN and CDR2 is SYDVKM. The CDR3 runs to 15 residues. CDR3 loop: CASSPDRGRGQPQHF. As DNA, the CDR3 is TGTGCCAGCAGTCCCGACAGGGGGAGGGGTCAGCCCCAGCATTTT.

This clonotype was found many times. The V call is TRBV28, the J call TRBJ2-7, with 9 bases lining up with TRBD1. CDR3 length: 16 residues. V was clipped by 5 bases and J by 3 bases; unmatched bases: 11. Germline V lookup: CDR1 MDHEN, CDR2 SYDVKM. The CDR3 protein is CASSSGRPGQGYEQYF. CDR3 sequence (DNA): TGTGCCAGCAGTAGTGGGCGACCGGGACAGGGCTACGAGCAGTACTTC.

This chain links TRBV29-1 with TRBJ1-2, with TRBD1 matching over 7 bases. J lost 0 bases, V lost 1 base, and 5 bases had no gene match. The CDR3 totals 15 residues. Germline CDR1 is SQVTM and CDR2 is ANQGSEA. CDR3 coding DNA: TGCAGCGTTGAAGTAACAGGGGTTGCTAACTATGGCTACACCTTC. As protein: CSVEVTGVANYGYTF.

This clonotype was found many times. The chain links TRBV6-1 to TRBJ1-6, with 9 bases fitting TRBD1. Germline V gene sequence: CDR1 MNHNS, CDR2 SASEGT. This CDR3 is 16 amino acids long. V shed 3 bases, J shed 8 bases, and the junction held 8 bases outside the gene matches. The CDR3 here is CASSDYRGRLDSPLHF. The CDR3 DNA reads TGTGCCAGCAGTGACTACAGGGGGCGTCTTGATTCACCCCTCCACTTT.